Each of the 6 T cell receptor beta chains below was sequenced from the same sample in a study of T-cell reconstitution after alpha-beta-depleted transplantation in children. Using unique molecular identifiers, the investigators prepared the TCRbeta library. A single record per CDR3 protein comes from TCRdb applying MiXCR to the PCR reads. This table holds hundreds of thousands of distinct CDR3 sequences, roughly 15% found once. The specimen was PBMCs from the stem cell graft donor, collected from the stem cell graft. The receptors derive from a human donor who donated a stem cell graft to a child with acute myeloid leukemia.

This clonotype was counted between two and nine times. The gene calls are TRBV7-2 and TRBJ2-3; 11 bases fit TRBD2. The CDR3 contains 16 residues. V gave up 4 bases and J gave up 5 bases; unmatched junction bases: 8. CDR1 and CDR2 from the germline V gene are SGHTA and FQGNSA. DNA of the CDR3: TGTGCCAGCAGCTCCCCCTTAGCGGGGGGGAGAGATACGCAGTATTTT. Protein: CASSSPLAGGRDTQYF.

This clonotype was found many times. The V call is TRBV20-1, the J call TRBJ1-2; TRBD1 matches 10 bases. CDR1 is DFQATT, CDR2 SNEGSKA, per germline (reference sequence). The CDR3 has 16 residues. Germline trimming cut 6 bases from V and 2 bases from J; bases unmatched to any gene: 12. The CDR3 bases are TGCAGTGCCTTAGACAGGGGGCGAATAGGGAACTATGGCTACACCTTC. Protein: CSALDRGRIGNYGYTF.

The sample holds a few counts of this clonotype. J is TRBJ2-2 and V is TRBV9; D uncertain. The V end was cut by 0 bases, the J end by 1 base, with 7 bases between. In germline, CDR1 is SGDLS, CDR2 YYNGEE. CDR3 length: 15 residues. Here the CDR3 DNA reads TGTGCCAGCAGCGTAGCGGACGGGAACACCGGGGAGCTGTTTTTT. Translating it yields CASSVADGNTGELFF. Based on the CDR3 plus reference TRBV9 and TRBJ2-2, the full variable domain is DSGVTQTPKHLITATGQRVTLRCSPRSGDLSVYWYQQSLDQGLQFLIQYYNGEERAKGNILERFSAQQFPDLHSELNLSSLELGDSALYFCASSVADGNTGELFFGEGSRLTVL.

This clonotype came up many times. The V gene is TRBV5-1, the J gene TRBJ2-1; weak D call: TRBD1 (6 bases). Trimming removed 4 bases from V and 1 base from J, with 12 bases in between. The CDR3 loop spans 15 amino acids. Per germline, CDR1 SGHRS and CDR2 YFSETQ. Written as DNA, the CDR3 is TGCGCCAGCAGCGTTGACAGGTTTTCCTACAATGAGCAGTTCTTC. Translating it yields CASSVDRFSYNEQFF.

This clonotype was seen ten or more times. The chain carries TRBV19 and TRBJ1-5; 10 bases line up with TRBD1. The junction had 7 bases not matched to a gene; V was cut back by 5 bases and J by 3 bases. CDR1 LNHDA and CDR2 SQIVND come from the germline V gene (reference sequence). The CDR3 covers 16 residues. The CDR3 nucleotides are TGTGCCAGTAGTGGGGGACAGGGGACGAACAATCAGCCCCAGCATTTT. It is translated as CASSGGQGTNNQPQHF.

This clonotype was seen a handful of times. This chain joins TRBV20-1 and TRBJ1-4; possibly TRBD1 for D (5 bases). The length of the CDR3 is 12 residues. CDR1 and CDR2 from the germline V gene are DFQATT and SNEGSKA (reference sequence). V was shortened by 3 bases and J by 11 bases, with 13 bases between the two germline ends. The CDR3 reads CSASGHRDKLFF. For the CDR3, the DNA is TGCAGTGCTAGTGGACACCGCGACAAACTGTTTTTT.